Following are 22 T cell receptor beta chains from one sample sequenced in a study of patients and donors after allogeneic stem cell transplantation. TCRdb fed the RT-PCR reads into MiXCR, producing one record per CDR3 protein. The profile shows tens of thousands of distinct CDR3 sequences, roughly 13% of them singletons. The sequenced sample consisted of blood, either unsorted or a sorted T cell fraction (not recorded which). The receptor source for this set is a human donor who was either an allogeneic HSCT recipient or a stem cell or donor lymphocyte infusion donor (not recorded which). It is not recorded whose cells these are; they may come from a transplant donor.

The chain is built from TRBV15 and TRBJ2-2; D is unresolved. The V end lost 0 bases, the J end lost 3 bases, and 2 bases lay between the germline ends. This CDR3 has 13 amino acids. Germline values: CDR1 LNHNV, CDR2 YYDKDF (reference sequence). The CDR3 is CATSREYTGELFF. For the CDR3, the DNA is TGTGCCACCAGCAGAGAGTACACCGGGGAGCTGTTTTTT.

This clonotype has more than one count but fewer than ten. This rearrangement joins TRBV11-2 to TRBJ1-1; D perhaps matches TRBD1 (5 bases). CDR1 and CDR2 (germline): SGHAT, FQNNGV. CDR3 length equals 15 residues. The ends were cut back, 0 bases at V and 1 base at J, with 9 bases in the middle. As DNA, the CDR3 is TGTGCCAGCAGCTTAGATGGGGCAGGGAACACTGAAGCTTTCTTT. Translated: CASSLDGAGNTEAFF. Full variable domain (outside the CDR3, taken from reference TRBV11-2 and TRBJ1-1): EAGVAQSPRYKIIEKRQSVAFWCNPISGHATLYWYQQILGQGPKLLIQFQNNGVVDDSQLPKDRFSAERLKGVDSTLKIQPAKLEDSAVYLCASSLDGAGNTEAFFGQGTRLTVV.

The chain carries TRBV12-3 or TRBV12-4 and TRBJ2-1; a weak D match, TRBD2 (7 bases). V was cut by 3 bases and J by 3 bases, with 12 bases left in between. The CDR3 is made up of 15 amino acids. Here the CDR3 reads CASSFRGAGYNEQFF. CDR3 sequence (DNA): TGTGCCAGCAGTTTTCGGGGGGCTGGCTACAATGAGCAGTTCTTC.

This clonotype was recorded at least ten times. The genes are TRBV10-3 and TRBJ1-5; maybe TRBD1 (6 bases). Germline-derived CDR1 and CDR2 are ENHRY and SYGVKD. The V end was cut by 4 bases, the J end by 6 bases, with 13 bases between. The CDR3 spans 14 residues. In DNA form, the CDR3 reads TGTGCCATCAGTGCGGCAGGGGTTGGTCAGCCCCAGCATTTT. Its translation is CAISAAGVGQPQHF.

This clonotype has a handful of counts. This chain joins TRBV5-5 and TRBJ2-7; no clear D gene. With 1 base removed from V and 9 bases from J, the gap between germline ends came to 17 bases. Germline V gene lookup returns CDR1 SGHKS and CDR2 YYEKEE (reference sequence). This CDR3 contains 14 residues. CDR3 nucleotide sequence: TGTGCCAGCAGCTTGAGTATCTTGAGGTCCGGGCAGTACTTC. The encoded protein is CASSLSILRSGQYF.

In this sample, this clonotype turned up a few times. This sequence joins TRBV11-2 and TRBJ2-3, with 8 bases aligning to TRBD2. The CDR3 runs 16 residues. V shed 1 base, J shed 0 bases, and the junction held 3 bases outside the gene matches. In germline, CDR1 is SGHAT, CDR2 FQNNGV. This CDR3 is CASSLVASGSTDTQYF. Here the CDR3 DNA reads TGTGCCAGCAGCTTAGTCGCTAGCGGGAGCACAGATACGCAGTATTTT. Full variable domain (missing parts from reference TRBV11-2 and TRBJ2-3): EAGVAQSPRYKIIEKRQSVAFWCNPISGHATLYWYQQILGQGPKLLIQFQNNGVVDDSQLPKDRFSAERLKGVDSTLKIQPAKLEDSAVYLCASSLVASGSTDTQYFGPGTRLTVL.

This clonotype was seen a few times. The chain recombines TRBV6-5 with TRBJ2-3, with D unresolved. Looked up from germline, CDR1 is MNHEY and CDR2 is SVGAGI. Trimming took off 4 bases at V and 4 bases at J, with 18 bases between the two ends. CDR3 length: 16 amino acids. The DNA of the CDR3 is TGTGCCAGCAGTTTCCTCTGGCGTGAGGCGGCAGATACGCAGTATTTT. This codes for CASSFLWREAADTQYF.

This clonotype was observed at least ten times. The chain combines TRBV28 with TRBJ1-4, with D uncertain. The germline V gene encodes CDR1 MDHEN and CDR2 SYDVKM. The CDR3 is made up of 12 amino acids. The V end lost 6 bases, the J end lost 8 bases, and 10 bases lay between the germline ends. The CDR3 bases are TGTGCCAGCAGACCTCCAGGAGAAAAACTGTTTTTT. Translated, it gives CASRPPGEKLFF.

The chain combines TRBV7-6 with TRBJ2-1, with D perhaps TRBD2 (5 bases). Trimming cost V 0 bases and J 6 bases, with 15 bases left between them. Looked up from germline, CDR1 is SGHVS and CDR2 is FNYEAQ. The CDR3 covers 16 residues. CDR3 protein: CASSLAGSVGSNEQFF. The DNA of the CDR3 is TGTGCCAGCAGCTTAGCGGGTAGCGTAGGGTCCAATGAGCAGTTCTTC.

The V call is TRBV6-6, the J call TRBJ2-1; TRBD2 matches 9 bases. This CDR3 has 14 amino acids. V lost 7 bases and J lost 5; bases outside the gene matches: 6. The germline gives CDR1 MNHNY, CDR2 SVGAGI (reference sequence). CDR3 residues: CASTRSSGNNEQFF. The CDR3 nucleotides read TGTGCCAGCACCCGGTCTAGCGGGAACAATGAGCAGTTCTTC.

V and J are TRBV30 and TRBJ2-1; TRBD1 or TRBD2 may be the D gene (5 bases each). The CDR3 totals 14 residues. Germline V gene lookup returns CDR1 GTSNPN and CDR2 SVGIG (reference sequence). V dropped 2 bases and J dropped 7 bases, with 15 bases sitting between them. The CDR3 DNA sequence: TGTGCCTGGAGTCTCCGGGACCCTATTAATGAGCAGTTCTTC. Translated, it gives CAWSLRDPINEQFF. Full variable domain (remainder filled in from reference TRBV30 and TRBJ2-1): SQTIHQWPATLVQPVGSPLSLECTVEGTSNPNLYWYRQAAGRGLQLLFYSVGIGQISSEVPQNLSASRPQDRQFILSSKKLLLSDSGFYLCAWSLRDPINEQFFGPGTRLTVL.

This clonotype was counted ten times or more. This chain connects TRBV10-3 to TRBJ2-7, with a possible D match to TRBD1 (6 bases). This CDR3 contains 14 residues. CDR1 is ENHRY and CDR2 is SYGVKD in the germline V gene. V lost 6 bases and J 6 bases, leaving 18 bases between the germline ends. Written as DNA, the CDR3 is TGTGCCATCAGAGACCTGTGGGGGCAAGGCGAGCAGTACTTC. Residues: CAIRDLWGQGEQYF.

The rearrangement links TRBV10-2 to TRBJ1-1; the D gene is possibly TRBD1 (5 bases). The CDR3 consists of 14 residues. Germline CDR1 is WSHSY and CDR2 is SAAADI. Trimming took 7 bases from V and 2 from J, leaving 14 bases between them. CDR3: CASTQTVVNTEAFF. The CDR3, as DNA: TGCGCCAGCACTCAGACAGTAGTCAACACTGAAGCTTTCTTT.

There are many counts of this clonotype. This chain joins TRBV18 and TRBJ1-1; D gene unclear. This CDR3 contains 11 residues. The ends were cut back, 3 bases at V and 7 bases at J, with 6 bases in the middle. Germline values: CDR1 KGHSH, CDR2 LQKENI. The CDR3 coding sequence is TGTGCCAGCTCACCTGGAGATGAAGCTTTCTTT. Translating gives CASSPGDEAFF.

For this clonotype: A read error may account for a junction end that differs from germline. The chain joins TRBV11-3 to TRBJ1-1; D call uncertain. The CDR3 loop spans 15 amino acids. Germline V CDR1 and CDR2: SGHNT, YENEEA. As DNA, the CDR3 is TGTGCCAGCAGCTTTCGGGCAGGCCGGAACATTGAAGCTTTCTTT. Amino acid sequence: CASSFRAGRNIEAFF.

This chain uses TRBV9 with TRBJ2-7; unclear D gene. The CDR3 has 18 amino acids. V lost 3 bases, J lost 2 bases, and 24 bases lay in between. The germline V gene has CDR1 SGDLS and CDR2 YYNGEE. The CDR3 sequence is CASSGTHENQTQAYEQYF. In nucleotides, the CDR3 is TGTGCCAGCAGCGGAACACACGAAAACCAAACCCAGGCCTACGAGCAGTACTTC.

This clonotype was counted many times. The V call is TRBV24-1, the J call TRBJ1-2; D is uncertain. The CDR3 has 12 amino acids. V lost 5 bases and J lost 2, with 5 bases in between. Germline-derived CDR1 and CDR2 are KGHDR and SFDVKD. The CDR3 sequence: CATSGPNYGYTF. The CDR3 DNA reads as TGTGCCACCAGTGGCCCCAACTATGGCTACACCTTC.

This clonotype was observed many times. The chain combines TRBV15 with TRBJ1-3; D might be TRBD1 (6 bases). Trimming took 0 bases from V and 3 from J, leaving 9 bases between them. The CDR3 has 15 residues. Germline V gene sequence: CDR1 LNHNV, CDR2 YYDKDF (reference sequence). The CDR3 protein is CATSRDQGYGNTIYF. The CDR3 DNA is TGTGCCACCAGCAGAGACCAGGGGTATGGAAACACCATATATTTT.

The chain carries TRBV5-1 and TRBJ2-7; D possibly corresponds to TRBD2 (5 bases). The CDR3 runs 14 residues. V lost 2 bases to trimming and J lost 0 bases, with 9 bases between them. From germline, CDR1 is SGHRS and CDR2 YFSETQ. The CDR3 nucleotides read TGCGCCAGCAGCTTCGGGATAAGCTCCTACGAGCAGTACTTC. Residues: CASSFGISSYEQYF.

This clonotype was picked up a small number of times. The chain combines TRBV12-3 or TRBV12-4 with TRBJ2-7; D may correspond to TRBD1 or TRBD2 (5 bases each). This CDR3 spans 14 amino acids. The ends were cut back, 5 bases at V and 7 bases at J, with 18 bases in the middle. The CDR3 protein is CASSATGARDEQYF. In nucleotides, the CDR3 is TGTGCCAGCAGTGCGACCGGGGCACGGGATGAGCAGTACTTC.

This chain connects TRBV20-1 to TRBJ2-1; 11 bases map to TRBD2. Looked up from germline, CDR1 is DFQATT and CDR2 is SNEGSKA (reference sequence). With V trimmed by 0 bases and J by 6 bases, 13 bases remained unmatched. CDR3 length: 18 amino acids. CDR3 region: CSARDPGTGLAAGNEQFF. Here the CDR3 DNA reads TGCAGTGCTAGAGACCCTGGGACGGGACTAGCGGCTGGCAATGAGCAGTTCTTC.

The V and J genes are TRBV20-1 and TRBJ2-1; TRBD2 aligns across 13 bases. CDR3 length equals 14 residues. The trim removed 5 bases at V and 6 bases at J, leaving 4 bases unmatched. CDR1 and CDR2 (germline): DFQATT, SNEGSKA (reference sequence). CDR3 loop: CSAPTSGRANEQFF. In DNA, the CDR3 is TGCAGTGCTCCTACTAGCGGGAGGGCCAATGAGCAGTTCTTC.